The sequence of this T cell receptor beta chain was determined in a study of blood T cell repertoires in COVID-19. V was trimmed by 10 bases and J by 0 bases, leaving 13 bases between them. The CDR3 runs to 13 residues. Germline V CDR1 and CDR2: MNHNY, SVGAGI (reference sequence). TCRdb's copy holds only in-frame clones and misses some; the assay was immunoSEQ multiplex PCR. This table has hundreds of thousands of clones, about 90% appearing once. The sample taken for sequencing was peripheral blood. J is TRBJ2-7 and V is TRBV6-6; a possible D gene is TRBD2 (6 bases). The receptor's source is a woman in her fifties or sixties who had recovered from COVID-19. The CDR3 protein is CATRDGSSYEQYF. Here the CDR3 DNA reads TGTGCCACTAGGGACGGGAGCTCCTACGAGCAGTACTTC.